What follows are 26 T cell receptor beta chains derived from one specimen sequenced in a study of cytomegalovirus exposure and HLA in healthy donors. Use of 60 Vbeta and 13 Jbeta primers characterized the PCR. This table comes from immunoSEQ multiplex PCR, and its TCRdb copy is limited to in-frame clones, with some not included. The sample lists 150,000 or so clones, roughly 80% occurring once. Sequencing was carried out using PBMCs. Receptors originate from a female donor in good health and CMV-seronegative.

CDR3 coding DNA: TGTGCCAGTAGTACGGGACAGGGGAATGGCGGGGAGCTGTTTTTT. Protein: CASSTGQGNGGELFF. The V call is TRBV19, the J call TRBJ2-2, with TRBD1 matching over 10 bases. CDR3 size: 15 residues. Germline CDR1 LNHDA, CDR2 SQIVND (reference sequence). The trim removed 4 bases at V and 7 bases at J, leaving 6 bases unmatched.

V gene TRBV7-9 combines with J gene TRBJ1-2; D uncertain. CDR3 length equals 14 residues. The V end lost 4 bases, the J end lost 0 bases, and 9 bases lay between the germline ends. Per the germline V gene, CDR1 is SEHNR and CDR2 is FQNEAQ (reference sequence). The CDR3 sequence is CASSSPQANYGYTF. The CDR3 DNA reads TGTGCCAGCAGCTCGCCTCAGGCTAACTATGGCTACACCTTC.

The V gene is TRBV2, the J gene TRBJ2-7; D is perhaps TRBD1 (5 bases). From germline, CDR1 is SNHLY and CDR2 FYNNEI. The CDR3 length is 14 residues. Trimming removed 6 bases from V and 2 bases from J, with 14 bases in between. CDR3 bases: TGTGCCAGCAGCCTCCAAGACAGAGCCTACGAGCAGTACTTC. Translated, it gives CASSLQDRAYEQYF. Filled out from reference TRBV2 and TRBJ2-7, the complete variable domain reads EPEVTQTPSHQVTQMGQEVILRCVPISNHLYFYWYRQILGQKVEFLVSFYNNEISEKSEIFDDQFSVERPDGSNFTLKIRSTKLEDSAMYFCASSLQDRAYEQYFGPGTRLTVT.

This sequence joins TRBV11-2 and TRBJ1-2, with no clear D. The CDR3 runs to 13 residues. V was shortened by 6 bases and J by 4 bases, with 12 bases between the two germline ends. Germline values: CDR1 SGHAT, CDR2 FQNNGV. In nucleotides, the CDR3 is TGTGCCAGCAGTCTTCCTTCGTTCTATGGCTACACCTTC. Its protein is CASSLPSFYGYTF.

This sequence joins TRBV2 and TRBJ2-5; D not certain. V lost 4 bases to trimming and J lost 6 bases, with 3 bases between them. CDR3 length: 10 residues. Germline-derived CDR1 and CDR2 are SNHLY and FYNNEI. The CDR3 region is CASSVKTQYF. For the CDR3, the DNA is TGTGCCAGCAGTGTTAAGACCCAGTACTTC.

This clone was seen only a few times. CDR3 protein: CASSARAGGSETQYF. CDR3 coding DNA: TGTGCCAGCAGCGCGAGAGCGGGGGGGTCAGAGACCCAGTACTTC. The V gene is TRBV9, the J gene TRBJ2-5; 10 bases are shared with TRBD2. Germline CDR1 and CDR2: SGDLS and YYNGEE. The CDR3 runs 15 residues. The trim removed 3 bases at V and 4 bases at J, leaving 6 bases unmatched.

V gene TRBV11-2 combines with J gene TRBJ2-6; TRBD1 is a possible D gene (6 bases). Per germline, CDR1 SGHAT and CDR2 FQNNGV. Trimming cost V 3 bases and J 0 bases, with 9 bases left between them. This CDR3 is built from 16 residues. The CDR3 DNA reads TGTGCCAGCAGCTTTAGGACAGTCTCTGGGGCCAACGTCCTGACTTTC. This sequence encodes CASSFRTVSGANVLTF.

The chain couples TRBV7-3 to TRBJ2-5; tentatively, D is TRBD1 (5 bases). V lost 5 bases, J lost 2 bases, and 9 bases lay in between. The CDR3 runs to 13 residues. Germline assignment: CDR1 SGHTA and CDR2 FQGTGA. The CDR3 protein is CASSPRQQETQYF. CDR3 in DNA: TGTGCCAGCAGCCCCCGACAGCAAGAGACCCAGTACTTC. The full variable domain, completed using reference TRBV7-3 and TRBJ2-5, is GAGVSQTPSNKVTEKGKYVELRCDPISGHTALYWYRQSLGQGPEFLIYFQGTGAADDSGLPNDRFFAVRPEGSVSTLKIQRTERGDSAVYLCASSPRQQETQYFGPGTRLLVL.

CDR3 nucleotides: TGTGCCAGCAGCCTGGACCGGGGAGATACGCAGTATTTT. It specifies CASSLDRGDTQYF. The chain combines TRBV7-2 with TRBJ2-3; TRBD2 might be the D (5 bases). The CDR3 is made up of 13 amino acids. Germline V CDR1 and CDR2: SGHTA, FQGNSA. V was cut by 5 bases and J by 5 bases, with 11 bases left in between.

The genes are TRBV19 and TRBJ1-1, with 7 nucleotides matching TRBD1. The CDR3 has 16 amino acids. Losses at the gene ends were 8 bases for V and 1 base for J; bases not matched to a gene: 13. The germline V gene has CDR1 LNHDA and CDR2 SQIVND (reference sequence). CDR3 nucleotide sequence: TGTGCCAGTGGCCCGACAGGGTGGACAGCGAACACTGAAGCTTTCTTT. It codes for CASGPTGWTANTEAFF.

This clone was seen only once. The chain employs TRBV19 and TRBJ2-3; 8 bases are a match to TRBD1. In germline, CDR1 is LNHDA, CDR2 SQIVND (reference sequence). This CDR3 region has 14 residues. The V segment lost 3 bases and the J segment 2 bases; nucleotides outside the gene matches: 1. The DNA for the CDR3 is TGTGCCAGTAGTATTCAGGGGGCCACAGATACGCAGTATTTT. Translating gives CASSIQGATDTQYF. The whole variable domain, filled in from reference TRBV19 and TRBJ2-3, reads DGGITQSPKYLFRKEGQNVTLSCEQNLNHDAMYWYRQDPGQGLRLIYYSQIVNDFQKGDIAEGYSVSREKKESFPLTVTSAQKNPTAFYLCASSIQGATDTQYFGPGTRLTVL.

CDR3 bases: TGCAGTGTTCCCAGCGCAGATACGCAGTATTTT. The encoded protein is CSVPSADTQYF. The V and J genes are TRBV20-1 and TRBJ2-3; D gene uncertain. The CDR3 covers 11 residues. Trimming removed 7 bases from V and 4 bases from J, with 9 bases in between. Germline loops: CDR1 DFQATT, CDR2 SNEGSKA (reference sequence).

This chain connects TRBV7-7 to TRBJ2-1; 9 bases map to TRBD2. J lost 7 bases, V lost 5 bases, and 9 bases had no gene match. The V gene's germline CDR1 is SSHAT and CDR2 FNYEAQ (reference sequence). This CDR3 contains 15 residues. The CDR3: CASSPGLAGLNEQFF. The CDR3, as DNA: TGTGCCAGCAGCCCCGGCCTAGCGGGACTGAATGAGCAGTTCTTC.

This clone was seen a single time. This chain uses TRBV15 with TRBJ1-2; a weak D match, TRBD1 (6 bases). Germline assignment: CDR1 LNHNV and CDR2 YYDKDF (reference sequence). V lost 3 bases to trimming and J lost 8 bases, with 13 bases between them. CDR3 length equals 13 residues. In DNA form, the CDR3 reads TGTGCCACCAGCAGGGCGGGGGCGAGAGGCTACACCTTC. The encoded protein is CATSRAGARGYTF. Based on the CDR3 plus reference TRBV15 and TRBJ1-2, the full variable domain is DAMVIQNPRYQVTQFGKPVTLSCSQTLNHNVMYWYQQKSSQAPKLLFHYYDKDFNNEADTPDNFQSRRPNTSFCFLDIRSPGLGDTAMYLCATSRAGARGYTFGSGTRLTVV.

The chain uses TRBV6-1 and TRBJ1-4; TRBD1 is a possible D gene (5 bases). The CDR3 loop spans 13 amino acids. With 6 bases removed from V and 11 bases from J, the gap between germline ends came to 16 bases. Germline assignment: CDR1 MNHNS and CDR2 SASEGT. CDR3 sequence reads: CASRDTPFPKLFF. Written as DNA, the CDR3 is TGTGCCAGCAGGGACACACCATTCCCCAAACTGTTTTTT.

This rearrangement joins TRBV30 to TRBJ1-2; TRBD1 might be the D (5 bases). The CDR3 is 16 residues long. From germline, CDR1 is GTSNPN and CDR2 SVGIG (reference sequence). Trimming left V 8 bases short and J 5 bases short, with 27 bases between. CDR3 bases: TGTGCCCGAACGACTTGGGACTCCAAGGTCCGGTATGGCTACACCTTC. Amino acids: CARTTWDSKVRYGYTF.

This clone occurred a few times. For the CDR3, the DNA is TGTGCCAGCAGCGAGCCAAGATATGGCTACACCTTC. This gives the protein CASSEPRYGYTF. The chain combines TRBV5-4 with TRBJ1-2; D call uncertain. Germline values: CDR1 SGHNT, CDR2 YYREEE (reference sequence). The V and J ends lost 4 bases and 5 bases respectively, with 9 bases between them. This CDR3 has 12 amino acids.

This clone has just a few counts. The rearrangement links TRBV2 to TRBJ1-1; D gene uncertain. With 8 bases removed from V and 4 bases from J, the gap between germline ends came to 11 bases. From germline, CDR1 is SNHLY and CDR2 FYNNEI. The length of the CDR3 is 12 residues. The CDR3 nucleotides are TGTGCCAGCGGTCTCGGGGTCACTGAAGCTTTCTTT. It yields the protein CASGLGVTEAFF. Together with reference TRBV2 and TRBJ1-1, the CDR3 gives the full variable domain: EPEVTQTPSHQVTQMGQEVILRCVPISNHLYFYWYRQILGQKVEFLVSFYNNEISEKSEIFDDQFSVERPDGSNFTLKIRSTKLEDSAMYFCASGLGVTEAFFGQGTRLTVV.

The CDR3 loop is CSGTTTSGDQETQYF. CDR3 bases: TGCAGCGGGACAACGACTAGCGGGGATCAAGAGACCCAGTACTTC. V gene TRBV29-1 combines with J gene TRBJ2-5; 11 bases are shared with TRBD2. The V gene end was trimmed by 7 bases and the J gene end by 2 bases; junction bases not matched to a gene: 9. CDR3 length: 15 amino acids. The germline CDR1 and CDR2 sequences are SQVTM and ANQGSEA.

CDR3 protein: CASSLSGGDTDTQYF. In DNA form, the CDR3 reads TGTGCCAGCAGCTTAAGTGGGGGGGACACAGATACGCAGTATTTT. The gene calls are TRBV7-6 and TRBJ2-3; 7 bases fit TRBD2. Trimming at V came to 2 bases and at J to 2 bases, leaving 4 bases not matched to a gene. The CDR3 is 15 residues long. CDR1 and CDR2 (germline): SGHVS, FNYEAQ.

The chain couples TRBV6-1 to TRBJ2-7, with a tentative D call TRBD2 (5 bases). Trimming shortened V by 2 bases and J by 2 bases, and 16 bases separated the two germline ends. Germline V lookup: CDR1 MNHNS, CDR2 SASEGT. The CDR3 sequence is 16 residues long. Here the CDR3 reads CASSEMRTGITYEQYF. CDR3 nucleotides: TGTGCCAGCAGTGAAATGAGAACGGGAATCACCTACGAGCAGTACTTC.

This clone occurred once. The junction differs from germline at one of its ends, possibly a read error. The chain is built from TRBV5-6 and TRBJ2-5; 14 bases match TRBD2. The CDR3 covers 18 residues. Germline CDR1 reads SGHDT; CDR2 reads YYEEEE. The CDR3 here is CTSRLGTSGREELETQYF. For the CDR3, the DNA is TGTACCAGCAGATTAGGGACTAGCGGGAGAGAGGAGTTGGAGACCCAGTACTTC.

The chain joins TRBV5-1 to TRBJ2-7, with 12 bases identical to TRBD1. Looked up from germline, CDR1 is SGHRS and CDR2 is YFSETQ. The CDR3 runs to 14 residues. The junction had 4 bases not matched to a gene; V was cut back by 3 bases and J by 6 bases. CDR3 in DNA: TGCGCCAGCAGCTCGGGACAGGGGGCGACCGAGCAGTACTTC. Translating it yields CASSSGQGATEQYF.

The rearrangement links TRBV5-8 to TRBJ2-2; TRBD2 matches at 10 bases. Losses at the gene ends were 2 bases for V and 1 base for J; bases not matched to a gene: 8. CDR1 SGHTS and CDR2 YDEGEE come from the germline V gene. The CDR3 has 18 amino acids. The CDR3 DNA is TGTGCCAGCAGCTTAACACTAGCGGGATTCGAGAACACCGGGGAGCTGTTTTTT. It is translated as CASSLTLAGFENTGELFF.

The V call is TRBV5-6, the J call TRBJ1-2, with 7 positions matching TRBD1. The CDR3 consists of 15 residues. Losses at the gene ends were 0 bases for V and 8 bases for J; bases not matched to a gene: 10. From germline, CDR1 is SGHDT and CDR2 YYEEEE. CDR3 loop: CASSLAWTGHDGYTF. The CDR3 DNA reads TGTGCCAGCAGCTTGGCCTGGACAGGTCATGACGGCTACACCTTC. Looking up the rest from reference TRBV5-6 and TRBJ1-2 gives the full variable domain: DAGVTQSPTHLIKTRGQQVTLRCSPKSGHDTVSWYQQALGQGPQFIFQYYEEEERQRGNFPDRFSGHQFPNYSSELNVNALLLGDSALYLCASSLAWTGHDGYTFGSGTRLTVV.

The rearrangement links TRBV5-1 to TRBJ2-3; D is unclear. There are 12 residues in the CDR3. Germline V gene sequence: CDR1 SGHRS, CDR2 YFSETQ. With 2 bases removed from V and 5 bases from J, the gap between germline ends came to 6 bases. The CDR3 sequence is CASSFSGDTQYF. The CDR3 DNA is TGCGCCAGCAGCTTTTCGGGAGATACGCAGTATTTT.